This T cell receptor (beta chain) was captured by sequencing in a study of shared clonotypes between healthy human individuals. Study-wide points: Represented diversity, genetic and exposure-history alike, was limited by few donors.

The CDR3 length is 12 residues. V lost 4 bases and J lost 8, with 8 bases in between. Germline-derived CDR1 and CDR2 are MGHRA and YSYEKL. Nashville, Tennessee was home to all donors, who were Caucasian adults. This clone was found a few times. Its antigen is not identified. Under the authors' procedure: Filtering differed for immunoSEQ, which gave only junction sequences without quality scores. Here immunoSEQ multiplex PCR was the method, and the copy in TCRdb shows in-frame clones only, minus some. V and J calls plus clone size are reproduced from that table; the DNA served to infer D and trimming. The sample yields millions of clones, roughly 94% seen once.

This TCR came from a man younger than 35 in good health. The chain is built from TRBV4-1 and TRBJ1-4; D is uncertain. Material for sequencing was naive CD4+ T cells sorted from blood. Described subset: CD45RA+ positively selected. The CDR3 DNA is TGCGCCAGCAGCCTAGTTATCGAAAAACTGTTTTTT. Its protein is CASSLVIEKLFF.